One and the same sample provided the 21 T cell receptor beta chains below, sequenced in a study of cytomegalovirus exposure and HLA in healthy donors (dated by TCRdb to the late 2010s). The library was obtained by the immunoSEQ multiplex PCR assay. For the multiplex PCR, a mixture combining 60 forward primers for TCR Vbeta segments and 13 reverse primers for TCR Jbeta segments was used. Not all clones reach the TCRdb copy of this immuneACCESS table, which keeps in-frame sequences only. Checked studies attribute under half of the gap to unresolved V genes and leave the rest unexplained. This sample comprises around 150,000 clones, around 77% of them detected only once. In total, the top ten clones hold approximately 2% of the sample. The sequenced material came from PBMCs. The receptor source for this set is a man aged 25-45 years in good health and CMV-seronegative.

The CDR3 protein is CAISKSYEQYF. In nucleotides, the CDR3 is TGTGCCATCAGTAAGAGCTACGAGCAGTACTTC. The chain employs TRBV10-3 and TRBJ2-7, with no clear D. Trimming took off 5 bases at V and 3 bases at J, with 5 bases between the two ends. The CDR3 extends over 11 amino acids. CDR1 is ENHRY, CDR2 SYGVKD, per germline.

This rearrangement joins TRBV10-2 to TRBJ2-5, with 13 bases matching TRBD2. V lost 4 bases and J lost 5; bases outside the gene matches: 4. This CDR3 has 15 amino acids. Germline V gene sequence: CDR1 WSHSY, CDR2 SAAADI. The CDR3 DNA reads as TGCGCCAGCAGTGCGTGGACTAGCGGGAGCGAGACCCAGTACTTC. It is translated as CASSAWTSGSETQYF.

This clone has just one count. The CDR3 nucleotides are TGTGCCAGCAGTTTAGGACACAGCTATGGCTACACCTTC. Protein product: CASSLGHSYGYTF. The chain joins TRBV27 to TRBJ1-2, with D tentatively TRBD1 (5 bases). Per the germline V gene, CDR1 is MNHEY and CDR2 is SMNVEV (reference sequence). This CDR3 spans 13 amino acids. Trimming took off 2 bases at V and 4 bases at J, with 8 bases between the two ends.

This chain connects TRBV9 to TRBJ1-1; no clear D gene. Trimming left V 1 base short and J 1 base short, with 5 bases between. The CDR3 consists of 13 residues. Germline values: CDR1 SGDLS, CDR2 YYNGEE. In DNA form, the CDR3 reads TGTGCCAGCAGCGTATTAGAGAACACTGAAGCTTTCTTT. This sequence encodes CASSVLENTEAFF.

Worth noting for this clone: The junction shows a germline mismatch at one end, possibly a read error. The chain couples TRBV6-1 to TRBJ2-7; weak D call: TRBD1 (5 bases). Germline V lookup: CDR1 MNHNS, CDR2 SASEGT. CDR3 length: 13 residues. The CDR3 loop is CASREGHIYEQYF. The DNA of the CDR3 is TGTGCCAGCAGAGAAGGACATATATACGAGCAGTACTTC.

For this clone: The same CDR3 arises from other DNA sequences in this sample as well. This chain connects TRBV28 to TRBJ1-1; tentative D call: TRBD1 (6 bases). Germline loops: CDR1 MDHEN, CDR2 SYDVKM. This CDR3 comprises 14 residues. V was pared by 5 bases and J by 1 base, with 11 bases between. The CDR3, as DNA: TGTGCCAGCAGTCCATCGGACAGGAACACTGAAGCTTTCTTT. Translating it yields CASSPSDRNTEAFF.

CDR3 sequence (DNA): TGTGCCAGCAGTGATTGGACAGGGTGGACTGAAGCTTTCTTT. Residues: CASSDWTGWTEAFF. The chain recombines TRBV2 with TRBJ1-1; 8 bases are a match to TRBD1. The V and J ends lost 3 bases and 5 bases, in that order; junction bases with no gene match: 5. This CDR3 region has 14 residues. Per the germline V gene, CDR1 is SNHLY and CDR2 is FYNNEI.

This clone has just one count. This chain links TRBV27 with TRBJ2-7, with a possible D match to TRBD2 (5 bases). The V gene lost 6 bases and the J gene lost 3 bases, with 15 bases spanning the gap. CDR3 length: 14 residues. Germline V gene data show CDR1 as MNHEY and CDR2 as SMNVEV (reference sequence). The chain's CDR3 is CASSPRLSDYEQYF. CDR3 nucleotide sequence: TGTGCCAGCAGCCCGCGCCTTAGCGACTACGAGCAGTACTTC.

This clone was detected once. This rearrangement joins TRBV7-9 to TRBJ1-2, with D perhaps matching TRBD1 (5 bases). Trimming cost V 4 bases and J 3 bases, with 9 bases left between them. Germline V gives CDR1 SEHNR, CDR2 FQNEAQ (reference sequence). This CDR3 region has 13 residues. The CDR3 reads CASSSSRDYGYTF. The CDR3, as DNA: TGTGCCAGCAGCTCGAGCAGGGACTATGGCTACACCTTC.

The chain recombines TRBV18 with TRBJ2-5; 7 bases map to TRBD1. This CDR3 is built from 14 residues. After removal of 6 bases from V and 1 base from J, the junction contained 5 bases not matched to a gene. Germline lookup yields CDR1 KGHSH and CDR2 LQKENI. CDR3 residues: CASSPGQFQETQYF. CDR3 DNA: TGTGCCAGCTCCCCGGGACAGTTCCAAGAGACCCAGTACTTC.

The chain is built from TRBV28 and TRBJ2-7; 9 bases map to TRBD2. This CDR3 is built from 15 residues. The J segment lost 3 bases and the V segment lost 3 bases, leaving 6 bases of the junction unmatched. CDR1 is MDHEN, CDR2 SYDVKM, per germline. CDR3 protein: CASSLAGGLSYEQYF. CDR3 coding DNA: TGTGCCAGCAGTTTGGCGGGGGGGCTGAGCTACGAGCAGTACTTC.

The chain couples TRBV2 to TRBJ2-1; 14 bases map to TRBD2. Germline V gene sequence: CDR1 SNHLY, CDR2 FYNNEI. The length of the CDR3 is 14 residues. V dropped 6 bases and J dropped 9; count of bases not matched to a gene: 4. Here the CDR3 DNA reads TGTGCCAGCAGCCGACTAGCGGGAGGGGGTGAGCAGTTCTTC. It translates to CASSRLAGGGEQFF.

V and J are TRBV6-5 and TRBJ2-7; 8 positions match TRBD1. Trimming at V came to 8 bases and at J to 3 bases, leaving 12 bases not matched to a gene. Germline V gives CDR1 MNHEY, CDR2 SVGAGI. The CDR3 contains 15 residues. The CDR3 is CASQLSGTGFYEQYF. In nucleotides, the CDR3 is TGTGCCAGCCAACTCTCCGGGACAGGCTTCTACGAGCAGTACTTC.

This clone has only one observation. The germline gene is not matched at one end of the junction; a read error may be the cause. The chain joins TRBV10-3 to TRBJ2-1, with 9 bases identical to TRBD1. Germline-derived CDR1 and CDR2 are ENHRY and SYGVKD. The CDR3 has 15 amino acids. The CDR3 DNA reads TGTGGCATCAGTCAGGACAGGGGCGGGTACAATGAGCAGTTCTTC. Amino acids: CGISQDRGGYNEQFF.

Only one count was recorded for this clone. The CDR3 loop reads CASSIGGLAGVKTGELFF. The CDR3 DNA is TGTGCCAGTAGTATAGGGGGACTAGCGGGAGTGAAGACCGGGGAGCTGTTTTTT. The chain carries TRBV19 and TRBJ2-2; 14 bases line up with TRBD2. The CDR3 is made up of 18 amino acids. Germline-derived CDR1 and CDR2 are LNHDA and SQIVND (reference sequence). V trimming: 1 base; J trimming: 5 bases; junction bases outside the gene matches: 6.

As concerns this clone: The conserved phenylalanine or tryptophan normally closing the CDR3 is absent here, so this likely arose from a read error. Because the CDR3's place on the DNA is in doubt, the DNA is left out and the CDR3 is given as listed by TCRdb. This sequence joins TRBV5-6 and TRBJ2-7; the D segment call TRBD2 is taken from the table without a DNA check. Germline V gene data show CDR1 as SGHDT and CDR2 as YYEEEE. 11 amino acids form the CDR3, both terminal residues included. The CDR3 region is CASSYRELRVL.

The CDR3 here is CASSYQGSGSEQYF. The CDR3 nucleotides read TGTGCCAGCAGTTACCAAGGTAGCGGGAGCGAGCAGTACTTC. The chain couples TRBV6-5 to TRBJ2-7; 9 bases agree with TRBD2. Germline CDR1 is MNHEY and CDR2 is SVGAGI. The CDR3 runs to 14 residues. After removal of 2 bases from V and 6 bases from J, the junction contained 5 bases not matched to a gene.

The chain links TRBV29-1 to TRBJ2-1; 10 bases are shared with TRBD2. Germline V gene data show CDR1 as SQVTM and CDR2 as ANQGSEA. V was pared by 3 bases and J by 1 base, with 9 bases of the junction left unmatched. The CDR3 length is 17 residues. Here the CDR3 reads CSVDGLAGAFSYNEQFF. The DNA of the CDR3 is TGCAGCGTTGACGGGCTAGCGGGAGCTTTTTCCTACAATGAGCAGTTCTTC.

The rearrangement uses TRBV7-2 and TRBJ2-2; D call uncertain. V lost 3 bases, J lost 3 bases, and 8 bases lay in between. CDR3 length: 14 residues. In germline, CDR1 is SGHTA, CDR2 FQGNSA. In DNA, the CDR3 is TGTGCCAGCAGCTTCTCTACAGACACCGGGGAGCTGTTTTTT. As protein: CASSFSTDTGELFF. The full variable domain, with the rest looked up from reference TRBV7-2 and TRBJ2-2, is GAGVSQSPSNKVTEKGKDVELRCDPISGHTALYWYRQSLGQGLEFLIYFQGNSAPDKSGLPSDRFSAERTGGSVSTLTIQRTQQEDSAVYLCASSFSTDTGELFFGEGSRLTVL.

The CDR3 nucleotides are TGTGCCATCAGTGAGCTCGCGGGGGGCCGGGAGACCCAGTACTTC. Translated: CAISELAGGRETQYF. The gene calls are TRBV10-3 and TRBJ2-5; TRBD2 matches 8 bases. The CDR3 sequence is 15 residues long. Per germline, CDR1 ENHRY and CDR2 SYGVKD. J was trimmed by 5 bases and V by 2 bases; bases with no gene match: 7.

This chain links TRBV7-2 with TRBJ2-3; 12 nucleotides line up with TRBD2. Losses at the gene ends were 0 bases for V and 5 bases for J; bases not matched to a gene: 0. Germline V gene lookup returns CDR1 SGHTA and CDR2 FQGNSA. The CDR3 sequence is 15 residues long. The CDR3 DNA is TGTGCCAGCAGCTTAGCGGGACTAGCGGGAGATACGCAGTATTTT. Translating it yields CASSLAGLAGDTQYF.